This T cell receptor (beta chain) was obtained from a study of blood T cell repertoires in COVID-19. Study overall: Sites across the United States, Italy and Spain contributed samples from acute and convalescent COVID-19.

The table came from immunoSEQ multiplex PCR; TCRdb's copy has only in-frame clones and leaves some out. The sample carries 300,000 to 450,000 clones, more than 85% recorded once. This CDR3 comprises 15 residues. Germline V lookup: CDR1 LNHNV, CDR2 YYDKDF (reference sequence). V trimming: 5 bases; J trimming: 0 bases; junction bases outside the gene matches: 3. Sequenced material: peripheral blood. The TCR was taken from a human donor in a cohort sampled during active COVID-19. V is TRBV15 and J is TRBJ2-3; 9 nucleotides align to TRBD1. The CDR3 sequence: CATSPGQGSTDTQYF. The CDR3 DNA sequence: TGTGCCACCAGCCCCGGACAGGGGAGCACAGATACGCAGTATTTT.